This passage covers 17 T cell receptor beta chains from one sample sequenced in a study of cytomegalovirus exposure and HLA in healthy donors. PCR involved 60 Vbeta and 13 Jbeta primers. Sequencing used immunoSEQ multiplex PCR; TCRdb keeps in-frame clones, though not all of them. The sample consists of approximately 120,000 clones, around 77% of them appearing once. The sample consisted of PBMCs. These receptors came from a man in his forties or fifties in good health and CMV-seropositive.

V and J are TRBV30 and TRBJ2-4, with TRBD1 matching 9 bases. CDR3 length equals 14 residues. CDR1 is GTSNPN, CDR2 SVGIG, per germline (reference sequence). V shed 4 bases, J shed 6 bases, and the junction held 7 bases outside the gene matches. CDR3 loop: CAWMITGGPNIQYF. Written as DNA, the CDR3 is TGTGCCTGGATGATAACAGGGGGCCCAAACATTCAGTACTTC.

The genes are TRBV28 and TRBJ1-6; 7 bases are a match to TRBD1. After removal of 6 bases from V and 9 bases from J, the junction contained 8 bases not matched to a gene. The CDR3 has 14 amino acids. The V gene's germline CDR1 is MDHEN and CDR2 SYDVKM. CDR3 amino acids: CASSYDRVGSPLHF. The CDR3, as DNA: TGTGCCAGCAGCTATGACAGGGTGGGTTCACCCCTCCACTTT.

V usage is TRBV9 and J usage is TRBJ2-7, with 9 bases fitting TRBD1. The CDR3 covers 16 residues. Germline CDR1 and CDR2: SGDLS and YYNGEE. Trimming took 0 bases from V and 4 from J; bases not matched to a gene: 8. The CDR3 protein is CASSVGAGTGQYEQYF. The CDR3 DNA sequence: TGTGCCAGCAGCGTAGGGGCCGGGACAGGGCAATACGAGCAGTACTTC.

V is TRBV6-1 and J is TRBJ2-5, with 10 bases matching TRBD1. After removal of 9 bases from V and 3 bases from J, the junction contained 7 bases not matched to a gene. This CDR3 is 14 amino acids long. Germline V gene lookup returns CDR1 MNHNS and CDR2 SASEGT. CDR3 loop: CASSRDRGKETQYF. The DNA of the CDR3 is TGTGCCAGTTCCCGGGACAGGGGTAAAGAGACCCAGTACTTC.

The rearrangement links TRBV13 to TRBJ1-1; 7 nucleotides align to TRBD1. V gave up 3 bases and J gave up 0 bases; unmatched junction bases: 10. The CDR3 covers 17 residues. The germline CDR1 and CDR2 sequences are PRHDT and FYEKMQ (reference sequence). CDR3 region: CASSFERDRSMNTEAFF. As DNA, the CDR3 is TGTGCCAGCAGCTTCGAGAGGGACAGATCCATGAACACTGAAGCTTTCTTT.

The chain links TRBV27 to TRBJ2-7; TRBD2 agrees at 13 bases. Unmatched junction bases numbered 5, after V lost 3 bases and J lost 6 bases. Germline CDR1 is MNHEY and CDR2 is SMNVEV (reference sequence). This CDR3 has 15 amino acids. The CDR3 here is CASSFTSGGAFEQYF. As DNA, the CDR3 is TGTGCCAGCAGTTTTACTAGCGGGGGGGCTTTCGAGCAGTACTTC.

CDR3 region: CASIKTGANTEAFF. Written as DNA, the CDR3 is TGTGCCAGCATCAAGACAGGGGCGAACACTGAAGCTTTCTTT. The chain has TRBV6-5 and TRBJ1-1; 8 bases are shared with TRBD1. This CDR3 has 14 amino acids. Trimming cost V 7 bases and J 1 base; bases outside gene matches: 5. Germline loops: CDR1 MNHEY, CDR2 SVGAGI.

With respect to this clone: Within the sample, other DNA sequences also encode this same CDR3. The CDR3, as DNA: TGTGCCAGTAGTACACGCGGACAGAGCAGCAATCAGCCCCAGCATTTT. It is translated as CASSTRGQSSNQPQHF. The chain employs TRBV19 and TRBJ1-5, with D perhaps TRBD1 (6 bases). There are 16 residues in the CDR3. With 4 bases removed from V and 1 base from J, the gap between germline ends came to 14 bases. The germline V gene has CDR1 LNHDA and CDR2 SQIVND (reference sequence).

This clone was seen once. V gene TRBV11-3 combines with J gene TRBJ2-7; 8 bases line up with TRBD1. Trimming cost V 5 bases and J 6 bases; bases outside gene matches: 6. The CDR3 consists of 13 residues. Germline CDR1 reads SGHNT; CDR2 reads YENEEA. CDR3 sequence: CASSEGQGSEQYF. Written as DNA, the CDR3 is TGTGCCAGCAGCGAAGGACAGGGCAGCGAGCAGTACTTC.

V usage is TRBV5-4 and J usage is TRBJ2-5; 8 nucleotides align to TRBD1. The DNA end lines up better with TRBJ2-7; the J call may be wrong. There are 16 residues in the CDR3. Per the germline V gene, CDR1 is SGHNT and CDR2 is YYREEE (reference sequence). The CDR3 nucleotides read TGTGCCAGCAGCTCCCGAGGAGGACAGGGTTCCTACGAGCAGTACTTC. Residues: CASSSRGGQGSYEQYF.

V is TRBV2 and J is TRBJ1-6, with D possibly being TRBD1 (5 bases). Germline lookup yields CDR1 SNHLY and CDR2 FYNNEI. The germline V and J ends were trimmed by 4 bases and 9 bases, with 16 bases remaining between them. The CDR3 covers 15 residues. CDR3 in DNA: TGTGCCAGCAGTGTTGGGGGGGACTTGGGTTCACCCCTCCACTTT. Its translation: CASSVGGDLGSPLHF. Filled out from reference TRBV2 and TRBJ1-6, the complete variable domain reads EPEVTQTPSHQVTQMGQEVILRCVPISNHLYFYWYRQILGQKVEFLVSFYNNEISEKSEIFDDQFSVERPDGSNFTLKIRSTKLEDSAMYFCASSVGGDLGSPLHFGNGTRLTVT.

V gene TRBV27 combines with J gene TRBJ2-1; 8 bases are shared with TRBD2. V was pared by 7 bases and J by 7 bases, with 15 bases of the junction left unmatched. This CDR3 is 16 amino acids long. CDR1 MNHEY and CDR2 SMNVEV come from the germline V gene (reference sequence). CDR3 loop: CASTSPLSGGVNEQFF. The CDR3 region has the DNA TGTGCCAGCACCTCTCCACTAAGCGGGGGAGTTAATGAGCAGTTCTTC.

The chain recombines TRBV28 with TRBJ1-2, with 12 bases lining up with TRBD1. V gave up 5 bases and J gave up 7 bases; unmatched junction bases: 14. CDR1 is MDHEN and CDR2 is SYDVKM in the germline V gene. This CDR3 comprises 17 residues. CDR3 in amino acids: CASSPHSGTGGIGGYTF. The CDR3, as DNA: TGTGCCAGCAGTCCCCATTCCGGGACAGGGGGCATCGGTGGCTACACCTTC.

The chain has TRBV6-1 and TRBJ2-1; 8 nucleotides line up with TRBD1. CDR3 length equals 15 residues. The V and J ends lost 6 bases and 1 base, in that order; junction bases with no gene match: 5. The germline gives CDR1 MNHNS, CDR2 SASEGT. The chain's CDR3 is CASRGGQGSYNEQFF. The CDR3, as DNA: TGTGCCAGCAGGGGCGGACAGGGTTCCTACAATGAGCAGTTCTTC.

V is TRBV6-4 and J is TRBJ2-1; D might be TRBD1 (6 bases). Germline CDR1 reads MRHNA; CDR2 reads SNTAGT. CDR3 size: 15 residues. Deletions cut 3 bases from V and 2 bases from J, with 11 bases between. CDR3 residues: CASSETQGPYNEQFF. CDR3 in DNA: TGTGCCAGCAGTGAGACACAGGGACCCTACAATGAGCAGTTCTTC.

The rearrangement uses TRBV4-1 and TRBJ1-5; D is undetermined. Per germline, CDR1 MGHRA and CDR2 YSYEKL. Deletions cut 1 base from V and 3 bases from J, with 7 bases between. This CDR3 is 14 amino acids long. The CDR3, as DNA: TGCGCCAGCAGCCAAGTTCAGAACAATCAGCCCCAGCATTTT. It specifies CASSQVQNNQPQHF.

This clone was seen a single time. The V and J genes are TRBV5-1 and TRBJ1-4; 8 bases line up with TRBD1. CDR3 length: 18 residues. CDR1 and CDR2 (germline): SGHRS, YFSETQ. V shed 3 bases and J 0 bases; nucleotides not matched to a gene: 10. CDR3 DNA sequence: TGCGCCAGCAGCTCCCCGAGAGGACAGGGCGCAACTAATGAAAAACTGTTTTTT. Translation: CASSSPRGQGATNEKLFF.